This TCR beta chain was sequenced for a study of T cell repertoires in cytomegalovirus infection. On the study more broadly: Public TCR beta signatures were indicative of both CMV infection and a matching HLA type.

A remark on this clonotype: What it recognizes is unknown.

TCRdb re-called the reads with MiXCR, one entry per CDR3 protein. The table lists about 230,000 distinct CDR3 sequences, roughly 23% of them singletons. CDR1 and CDR2 (germline): SGHVS, FNYEAQ. The CDR3 runs to 12 residues. V was pared by 5 bases and J by 4 bases, with 2 bases of the junction left unmatched. General observations from the study: There were HLA-C-restricted CMV-specific TCR beta clonotypes dominating the ex vivo response.

This chain connects TRBV7-6 to TRBJ2-7; 7 nucleotides agree with TRBD1. The sequencing input was CD8+ T cells from PBMCs. The TCR was taken from a human donor in good health (CMV status not recorded). Some clones in this sample may be carry-over from other donors' samples. CDR3 residues: CASSTRGYEQYF. In DNA form, the CDR3 reads TGTGCCAGCAGCACCAGGGGGTACGAGCAGTACTTC.